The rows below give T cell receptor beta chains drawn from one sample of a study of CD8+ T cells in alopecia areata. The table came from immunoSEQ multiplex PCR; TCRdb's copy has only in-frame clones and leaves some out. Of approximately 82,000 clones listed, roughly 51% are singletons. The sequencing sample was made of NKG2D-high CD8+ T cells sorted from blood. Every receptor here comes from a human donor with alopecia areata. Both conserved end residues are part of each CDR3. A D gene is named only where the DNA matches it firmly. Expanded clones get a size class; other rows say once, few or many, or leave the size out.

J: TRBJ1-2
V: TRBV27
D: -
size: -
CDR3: CASSLGAMLGDGYTF
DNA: TGTGCCAGCAGTTTAGGAGCGATGCTAGGAGATGGCTACACCTTC

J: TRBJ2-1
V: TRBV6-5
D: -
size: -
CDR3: CASSADITSYNEQFF
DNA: TGTGCCAGCAGCGCAGACATTACCTCCTACAATGAGCAGTTCTTC

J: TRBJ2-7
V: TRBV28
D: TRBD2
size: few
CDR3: CASRFTGTSRYEQYF
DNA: TGTGCCAGCAGATTTACCGGGACTAGTAGGTACGAGCAGTACTTC

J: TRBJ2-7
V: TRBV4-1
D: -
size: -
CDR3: CASSQREFSYEQYF
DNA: TGCGCCAGCAGCCAACGTGAGTTCTCGTACGAGCAGTACTTC

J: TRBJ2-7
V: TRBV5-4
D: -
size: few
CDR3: CASSYPDNSYEQYF
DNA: TGTGCCAGCAGCTACCCGGACAACTCCTACGAGCAGTACTTC

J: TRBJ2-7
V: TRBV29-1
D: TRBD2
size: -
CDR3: CSVGLAGGNYEQYF
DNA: TGCAGCGTCGGACTCGCGGGAGGGAACTACGAGCAGTACTTC

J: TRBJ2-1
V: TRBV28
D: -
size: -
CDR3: CASSLGLLYNEQFF
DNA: TGTGCCAGCAGTTTAGGCCTCCTATACAATGAGCAGTTCTTC

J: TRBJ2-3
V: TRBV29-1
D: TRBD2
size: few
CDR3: CSVEYLGLAGTTDTQYF
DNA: TGCAGCGTTGAATACCTGGGACTAGCGGGAACCACAGATACGCAGTATTTT

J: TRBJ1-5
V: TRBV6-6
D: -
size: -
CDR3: CASSYFRLVSNQPQHF
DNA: TGTGCCAGCAGTTACTTCAGGCTAGTTAGCAATCAGCCCCAGCATTTT

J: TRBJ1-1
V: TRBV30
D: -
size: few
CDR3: CAAQGGVNTEAFF
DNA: TGTGCCGCACAGGGTGGAGTGAACACTGAAGCTTTCTTT

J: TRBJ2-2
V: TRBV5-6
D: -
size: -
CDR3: CASSLGLNTGELFF
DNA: TGTGCCAGCAGCTTGGGATTGAACACCGGGGAGCTGTTTTTT

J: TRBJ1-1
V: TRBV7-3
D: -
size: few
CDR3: CASSFGGDTEAFF
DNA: TGTGCCAGCAGCTTTGGCGGAGACACTGAAGCTTTCTTT

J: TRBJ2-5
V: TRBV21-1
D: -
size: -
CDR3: CASSKRPDSAQETQYF
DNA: TGTGCCAGCAGCAAGAGGCCCGATAGTGCCCAAGAGACCCAGTACTTC

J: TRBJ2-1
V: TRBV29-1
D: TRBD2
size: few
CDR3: CSVAGGDYNEQFF
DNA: TGCAGCGTCGCGGGGGGGGACTACAATGAGCAGTTCTTC

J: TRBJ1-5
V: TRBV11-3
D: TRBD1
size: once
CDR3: CASSYRGNNQPQHF
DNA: TGTGCCAGCAGCTACAGGGGGAACAATCAGCCCCAGCATTTT

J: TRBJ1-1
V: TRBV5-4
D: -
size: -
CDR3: CASRGEGTEAFF
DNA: TGTGCCAGCAGGGGAGAGGGGACTGAAGCTTTCTTT

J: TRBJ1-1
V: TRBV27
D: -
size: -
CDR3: CASSYNRTAFF
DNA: TGTGCCAGCAGTTACAACCGGACGGCTTTCTTT

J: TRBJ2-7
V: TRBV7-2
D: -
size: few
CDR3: CASSGYEQYF
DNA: TGTGCCAGCAGCGGTTACGAGCAGTACTTC

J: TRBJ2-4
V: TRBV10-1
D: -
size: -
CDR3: CASSPGGNIQYF
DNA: TGCGCCAGCAGTCCCGGGGGAAACATTCAGTACTTC

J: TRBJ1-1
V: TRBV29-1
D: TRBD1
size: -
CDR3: CSVEWTGTNTEAFF
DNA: TGCAGCGTTGAGTGGACAGGGACGAACACTGAAGCTTTCTTT

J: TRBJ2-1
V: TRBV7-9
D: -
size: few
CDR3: CASSSQGPPWNEQFF
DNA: TGTGCCAGCAGCTCCCAGGGGCCTCCCTGGAATGAGCAGTTCTTC

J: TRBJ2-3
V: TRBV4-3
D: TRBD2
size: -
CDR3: CASSPGLAGGSDTQYF
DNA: TGCGCCAGCAGCCCCGGACTAGCGGGAGGTAGCGATACGCAGTATTTT

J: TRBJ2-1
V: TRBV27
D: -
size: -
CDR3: CASTKQGIEQFF
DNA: TGTGCCAGCACCAAACAGGGTATTGAGCAGTTCTTC

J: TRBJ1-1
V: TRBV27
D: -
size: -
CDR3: CASSLHPNTEAFF
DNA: TGTGCCAGCAGTTTACACCCTAACACTGAAGCTTTCTTT

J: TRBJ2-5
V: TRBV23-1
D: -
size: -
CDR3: CASSLVAPGQRKETQYF
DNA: TGCGCCAGCAGTCTCGTGGCCCCGGGACAAAGAAAAGAGACCCAGTACTTC

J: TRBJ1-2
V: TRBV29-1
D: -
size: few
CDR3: CSLQEGEDLVGGYTF
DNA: TGCAGCCTTCAGGAGGGCGAAGATTTAGTTGGTGGCTACACCTTC

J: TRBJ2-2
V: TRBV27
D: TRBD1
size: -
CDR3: CASDLRDRATTGELFF
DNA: TGTGCCAGCGACCTCCGGGACAGGGCGACCACCGGGGAGCTGTTTTTT

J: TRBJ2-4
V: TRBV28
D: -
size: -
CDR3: CASSPKQLDIQYF
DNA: TGTGCCAGCAGTCCGAAACAGTTGGACATTCAGTACTTC

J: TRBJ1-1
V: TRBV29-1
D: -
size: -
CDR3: CSARSRDAEAFF
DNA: TGCAGCGCCCGTAGCAGGGACGCTGAAGCTTTCTTT

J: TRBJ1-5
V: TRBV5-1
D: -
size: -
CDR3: CASSFDSYQPQHF
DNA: TGCGCCAGCAGCTTCGACAGTTATCAGCCCCAGCATTTT

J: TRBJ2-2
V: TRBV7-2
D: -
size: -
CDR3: CASSLPHREGAGELFF
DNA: TGTGCCAGCAGCTTACCTCACAGGGAAGGGGCCGGGGAGCTGTTTTTT

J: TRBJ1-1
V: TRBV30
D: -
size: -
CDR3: CAWSVLPGAEAFF
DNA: TGTGCCTGGAGTGTACTCCCCGGGGCTGAAGCTTTCTTT

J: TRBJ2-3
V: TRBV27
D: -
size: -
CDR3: CASSFTASTDTQYF
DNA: TGTGCCAGCAGTTTCACGGCTAGCACAGATACGCAGTATTTT

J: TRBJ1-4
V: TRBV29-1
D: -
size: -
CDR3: CSVAASKGGEKLFF
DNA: TGCAGCGTTGCGGCATCTAAAGGCGGTGAAAAACTGTTTTTT

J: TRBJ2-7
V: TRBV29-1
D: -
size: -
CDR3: CSVEAPSYEQYF
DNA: TGCAGCGTTGAAGCCCCCTCCTACGAGCAGTACTTC

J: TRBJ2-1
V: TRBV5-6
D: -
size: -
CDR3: CASSFGTSSNEQFF
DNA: TGTGCCAGCAGCTTCGGGACCTCTAGCAATGAGCAGTTCTTC

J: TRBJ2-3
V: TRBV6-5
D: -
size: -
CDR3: CASSGTGTNTDTQYF
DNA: TGTGCCAGCAGTGGTACCGGGACCAACACAGATACGCAGTATTTT

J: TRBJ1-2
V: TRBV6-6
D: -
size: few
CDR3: CASSYQTGYTF
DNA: TGTGCCAGCAGTTACCAAACTGGCTACACCTTC

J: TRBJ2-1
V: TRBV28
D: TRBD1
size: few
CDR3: CASRQGLNEQFF
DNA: TGTGCCAGCCGACAGGGTTTGAATGAGCAGTTCTTC

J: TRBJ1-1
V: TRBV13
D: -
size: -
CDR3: CASSSLTENTEAFF
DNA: TGTGCCAGCAGCTCCCTGACGGAGAACACTGAAGCTTTCTTT

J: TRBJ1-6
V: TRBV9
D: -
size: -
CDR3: CASSHSREGSPLHF
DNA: TGTGCCAGCAGCCATTCCAGGGAGGGATCACCCCTCCACTTT

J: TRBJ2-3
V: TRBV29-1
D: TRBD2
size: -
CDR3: CSGRLAGAFTDTQYF
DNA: TGCAGCGGAAGACTAGCGGGAGCCTTCACAGATACGCAGTATTTT